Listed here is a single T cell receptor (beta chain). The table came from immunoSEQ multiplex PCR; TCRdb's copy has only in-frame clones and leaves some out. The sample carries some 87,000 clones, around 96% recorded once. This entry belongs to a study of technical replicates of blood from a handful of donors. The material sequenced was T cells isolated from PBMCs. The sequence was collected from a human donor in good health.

In DNA, the CDR3 is TGTGCCAGCAGTTCAGGGGGCTTGGGGGAGCTGTTTTTT. Amino acid sequence: CASSSGGLGELFF. The rearrangement uses TRBV6-5 and TRBJ2-2, with TRBD1 identical over 8 bases. The junction had 3 bases not matched to a gene; V was cut back by 4 bases and J by 8 bases. The CDR3 covers 13 residues. From germline, CDR1 is MNHEY and CDR2 SVGAGI.